The clone carrying this T cell receptor (beta chain) was found many times. What it recognizes is unknown. This sample was taken from a study of shared clonotypes between healthy human individuals. Study results and limitations: Represented diversity (both genetic and exposure-history) was limited by the small number of donors.

Execution of the assay was at deep level. The authors loaded 200 ng DNA, about 30,000 T cell genomes, into sorted-subset replicate PCRs. The protocol was immunoSEQ multiplex PCR, while the TCRdb copy is restricted to in-frame clones and leaves out a portion. The sample shows around 690,000 clones, about 92% of them seen only once. V lost 8 bases and J lost 3, with 16 bases in between. CDR1 is MNHEY, CDR2 SMNVEV, per germline (reference sequence). This CDR3 is built from 14 residues. Study donors comprised healthy, HIV-negative adults devoid of recent acute infection or vaccination. This chain uses TRBV27 with TRBJ1-1; possible D gene TRBD1, 5 bases. Sequencing was done on a sample of memory CD8+ T cells from PBMCs. Regarding subset: CD45RO+ cells pooled with CCR7-negative TemRA cells. This clonotype was obtained from a young man in good health. Some clones in this sample may be carry-over from other donors' samples. The CDR3 DNA is TGTGCCAGCCACCCAATCAGGGAGTACACTGAAGCTTTCTTT. Its translation: CASHPIREYTEAFF.